Shown below are 5 T cell receptor beta chains from a single sample sequenced in a study of blood T cell repertoires in COVID-19. Clones were read by immunoSEQ multiplex PCR, and TCRdb kept only the in-frame ones, dropping some. This table holds about 92,000 clones, 91% found once. The sample consisted of peripheral blood. These receptors came from a human donor with active COVID-19. The donor label of this sample is uncertain.

This chain joins TRBV2 and TRBJ2-3; D assignment may be TRBD1 or TRBD2 (5 bases each). Per germline, CDR1 SNHLY and CDR2 FYNNEI. The CDR3 covers 13 residues. V lost 10 bases and J 1 base, leaving 12 bases between the germline ends. CDR3 sequence reads: CAIRAGGTDTQYF. CDR3 nucleotides: TGTGCCATCAGGGCCGGGGGCACAGATACGCAGTATTTT.

CDR3 nucleotide sequence: TGCGCCAGCAGCTGGACCATAGCGACAGATACGCAGTATTTT. This codes for CASSWTIATDTQYF. This chain uses TRBV5-1 with TRBJ2-3; tentatively, D is TRBD2 (5 bases). Germline V lookup: CDR1 SGHRS, CDR2 YFSETQ. This CDR3 contains 14 residues. The germline V and J ends were trimmed by 3 bases and 3 bases, with 11 bases remaining between them. Full variable domain (rest looked up from reference TRBV5-1 and TRBJ2-3): KAGVTQTPRYLIKTRGQQVTLSCSPISGHRSVSWYQQTPGQGLQFLFEYFSETQRNKGNFPGRFSGRQFSNSRSEMNVSTLELGDSALYLCASSWTIATDTQYFGPGTRLTVL.

The J gene is TRBJ1-1, the V gene TRBV6-5; TRBD1 might be the D (5 bases). This CDR3 is built from 12 residues. Germline-derived CDR1 and CDR2 are MNHEY and SVGAGI. V was pared by 6 bases and J by 7 bases, with 12 bases between. DNA of the CDR3: TGTGCCAGCAGGGAGGGGACTGGTGAAGCTTTCTTT. Its translation is CASREGTGEAFF.

The chain links TRBV6-1 to TRBJ2-1; 9 bases map to TRBD2. The length of the CDR3 is 17 residues. The ends lost 3 bases at V and 11 bases at J; junction bases unmatched: 17. The germline V gene has CDR1 MNHNS and CDR2 SASEGT. CDR3 loop: CASSDPRAGGTTMKQFF. The CDR3 nucleotides are TGTGCCAGCAGTGACCCGCGCGCGGGGGGGACTACAATGAAGCAGTTCTTC.

The chain employs TRBV15 and TRBJ1-2, with D perhaps TRBD1 (5 bases). This CDR3 contains 13 residues. Germline V gene data show CDR1 as LNHNV and CDR2 as YYDKDF (reference sequence). V lost 2 bases, J lost 11 bases, and 15 bases lay in between. The CDR3 nucleotides read TGTGCCACCAGCAGACCACCCGGACAAATATACACCTTC. Protein: CATSRPPGQIYTF.